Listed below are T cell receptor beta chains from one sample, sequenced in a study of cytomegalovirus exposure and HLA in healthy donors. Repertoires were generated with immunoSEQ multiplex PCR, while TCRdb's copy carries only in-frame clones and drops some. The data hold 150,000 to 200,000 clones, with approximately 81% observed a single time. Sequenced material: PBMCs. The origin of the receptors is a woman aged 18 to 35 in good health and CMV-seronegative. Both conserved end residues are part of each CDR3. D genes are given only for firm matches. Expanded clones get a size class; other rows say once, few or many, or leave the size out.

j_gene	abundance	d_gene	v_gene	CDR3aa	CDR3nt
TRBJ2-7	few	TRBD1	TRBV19	CASSLTGGYEQYF	TGTGCCAGTAGTCTCACAGGGGGGTACGAGCAGTACTTC
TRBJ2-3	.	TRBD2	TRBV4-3	CASSQEIAGGSDTQYF	TGCGCCAGCAGCCAGGAGATAGCGGGAGGGTCAGATACGCAGTATTTT
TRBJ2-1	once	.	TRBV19	CASSIVGKIYNEQFF	TGTGCCAGTAGTATAGTGGGCAAAATCTACAATGAGCAGTTCTTC
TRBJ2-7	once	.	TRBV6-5	CASSYGVSSYEQYF	TGTGCCAGCAGTTACGGTGTCAGCTCCTACGAGCAGTACTTC
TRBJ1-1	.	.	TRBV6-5	CASNQGRYTEAFF	TGTGCCAGCAATCAGGGGCGCTACACTGAAGCTTTCTTT
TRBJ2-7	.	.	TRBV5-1	CASNPGLGGAYEQYF	TGCGCCAGCAACCCCGGACTGGGGGGAGCCTACGAGCAGTACTTC
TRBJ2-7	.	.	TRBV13	CASNEGRLEQYF	TGTGCCAGCAACGAGGGTAGACTCGAGCAGTACTTC
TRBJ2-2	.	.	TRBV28	CASIPSLGTEDTGELFF	TGTGCCAGCATCCCCTCCCTCGGAACAGAAGACACCGGGGAGCTGTTTTTT
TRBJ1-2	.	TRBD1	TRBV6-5	CASSQGQGPFYGYTF	TGTGCCAGCAGTCAAGGACAGGGACCCTTCTATGGCTACACCTTC
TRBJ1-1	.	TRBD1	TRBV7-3	CASSITGGRLMNTEAFF	TGTGCCAGCAGCATTACAGGGGGCAGGCTTATGAACACTGAAGCTTTCTTT
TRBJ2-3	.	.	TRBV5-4	CASSLGRGTTDTQYF	TGTGCCAGCAGCTTGGGACGCGGGACTACAGATACGCAGTATTTT
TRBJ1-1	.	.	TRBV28	CASSLWVRKLLPLMNTEAFF	TGTGCCAGCAGTTTATGGGTGAGGAAGCTACTACCTCTTATGAACACTGAAGCTTTCTTT
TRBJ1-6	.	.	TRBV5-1	CASSFSVNAGHSPLHF	TGCGCCAGCAGCTTCTCCGTGAACGCGGGGCATTCACCCCTCCACTTT
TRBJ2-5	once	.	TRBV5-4	CASSQTGNQETQYF	TGTGCCAGCAGCCAAACAGGGAACCAAGAGACCCAGTACTTC
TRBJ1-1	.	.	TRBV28	CASRGRLGEAFF	TGTGCCAGTCGAGGGCGGTTGGGAGAAGCTTTCTTT
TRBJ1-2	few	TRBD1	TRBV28	CASSSTGVSYGGYTF	TGTGCCAGCAGTTCTACAGGGGTATCGTATGGTGGCTACACCTTC
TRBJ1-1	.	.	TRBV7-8	CASTWGGNTEAFF	TGTGCCAGCACCTGGGGGGGGAACACTGAAGCTTTCTTT
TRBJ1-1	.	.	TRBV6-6	CASIQAIDTEAFF	TGTGCCAGCATCCAAGCGATCGACACTGAAGCTTTCTTT
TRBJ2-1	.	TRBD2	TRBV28	CASSSLRIAGGLSEQFF	TGTGCCAGCAGTTCGCTCCGAATAGCGGGAGGGCTTAGTGAGCAGTTCTTC
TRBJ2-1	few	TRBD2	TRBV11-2	CASSFGVLAGVNEQFF	TGTGCCAGCAGCTTCGGGGTCCTAGCGGGGGTCAATGAGCAGTTCTTC
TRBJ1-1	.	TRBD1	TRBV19	CASSIGDRGQEAFF	TGTGCCAGTAGTATAGGAGACAGGGGGCAAGAAGCTTTCTTT
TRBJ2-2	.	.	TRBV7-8	CASSLEGTRFTGELFF	TGTGCCAGCAGCTTAGAGGGGACAAGATTCACCGGGGAGCTGTTTTTT
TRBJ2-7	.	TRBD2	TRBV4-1	CASSQAPGLAGGPHGEQYF	TGCGCCAGCAGCCAGGCCCCGGGACTAGCGGGAGGGCCTCACGGCGAGCAGTACTTC
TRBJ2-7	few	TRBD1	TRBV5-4	CASSPGGRSYEQYF	TGTGCCAGCAGCCCAGGGGGCCGATCCTACGAGCAGTACTTC
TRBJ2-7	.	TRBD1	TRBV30	CAWSVRYRGHEQYF	TGTGCCTGGAGTGTACGGTACAGGGGACACGAGCAGTACTTC
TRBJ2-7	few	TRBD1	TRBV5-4	CASSSRGYEQYF	TGTGCCAGCAGTTCCAGGGGGTACGAGCAGTACTTC
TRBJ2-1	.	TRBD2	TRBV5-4	CASSSWREGGNEQFF	TGTGCCAGCAGCTCCTGGAGGGAGGGCGGCAATGAGCAGTTCTTC
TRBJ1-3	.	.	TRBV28	CASISGAGNTIYF	TGTGCCAGCATCTCGGGTGCTGGAAACACCATATATTTT
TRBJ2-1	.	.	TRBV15	CATSRDRGTHNEQFF	TGTGCCACCAGCAGAGACAGGGGCACACACAATGAGCAGTTCTTC
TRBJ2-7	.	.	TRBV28	CASSRRMTRGSYEQYF	TGTGCCAGCAGTCGACGTATGACTAGGGGCTCCTACGAGCAGTACTTC
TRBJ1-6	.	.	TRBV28	CASIMDSYNSPLHF	TGTGCCAGCATCATGGACAGTTATAATTCACCCCTCCACTTT
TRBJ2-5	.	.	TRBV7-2	CASSRVSREETQYF	TGTGCCAGCAGCCGAGTATCTAGAGAAGAGACCCAGTACTTC
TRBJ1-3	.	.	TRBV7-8	CASSLSHSGNTIYF	TGTGCCAGCAGCTTAAGCCACTCTGGAAACACCATATATTTT
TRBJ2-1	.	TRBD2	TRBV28	CASSYLAGGRTYNEQFF	TGTGCCAGCAGTTATTTAGCGGGAGGACGGACCTACAATGAGCAGTTCTTC
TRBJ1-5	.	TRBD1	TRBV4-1	CASSQDHSGTGVLGRNQPQHF	TGCGCCAGCAGCCAAGATCATTCCGGGACAGGGGTACTTGGGCGCAATCAGCCCCAGCATTTT
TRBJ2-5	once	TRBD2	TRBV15	CATSIGTSGQETQYF	TGTGCCACCAGCATTGGGACTAGCGGGCAAGAGACCCAGTACTTC
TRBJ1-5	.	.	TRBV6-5	CASSTGGKPQHF	TGTGCCAGCAGTACCGGGGGTAAGCCCCAGCATTTT
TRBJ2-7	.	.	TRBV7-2	CGPGSSYYEQYF	TGTGGCCCGGGATCCTCTTACTACGAGCAGTACTTC
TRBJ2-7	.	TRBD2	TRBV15	CATSRGTGGYEQYF	TGTGCCACCAGCAGGGGGACGGGGGGCTACGAGCAGTACTTC
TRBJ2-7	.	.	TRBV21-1	CASSKVTYEQYF	TGTGCCAGCAGCAAAGTCACCTACGAGCAGTACTTC
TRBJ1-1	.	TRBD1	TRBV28	CASRRDRGVGNTEAFF	TGTGCCAGCAGACGGGACAGGGGGGTAGGGAACACTGAAGCTTTCTTT